One TCR beta chain is described in this entry. Its target is not known. The method was immunoSEQ multiplex PCR; TCRdb's version includes in-frame clones alone and lacks a portion of them. The sample lists about 53,000 clones; about 80% were seen once. This record belongs to a study of a mutant IDH1 vaccine in newly diagnosed glioma. Across the whole study: Commencement of vaccination occurred 4-6 weeks following radiotherapy alone, or concurrently with temozolomide cycles.

The CDR3 loop spans 13 amino acids. CDR1 SGHTA and CDR2 FQGNSA come from the germline V gene. V was trimmed by 2 bases and J by 6 bases, leaving 11 bases between them. Indicated time point: week 5, during vaccination. The vaccine gave 300 ug of a 20-mer mutant IDH1 peptide subcutaneously per dose. This chain joins TRBV7-2 and TRBJ2-7; tentative D call: TRBD2 (5 bases). The receptor was derived from a woman aged 18 to 35 with glioma. Some clones in this sample may be carry-over from other donors' samples. The sequenced sample was PBMCs, obtained from a glioma patient whose treatment included an IDH1 peptide vaccine. This CDR3 is CASSLRGWSEQYF. The CDR3 nucleotides read TGTGCCAGCAGCTTACGGGGATGGAGCGAGCAGTACTTC.